The rows below give T cell receptor beta chains drawn from one sample of a study of blood T cell repertoires in COVID-19. Profiling relied on immunoSEQ multiplex PCR, and the TCRdb table lists in-frame clones only, not all of them. The data hold roughly 25,000 clones, with around 60% observed a single time. The sample was peripheral blood. The receptors here all came from a man between 60 and 75 years old with active or convalescent COVID-19. Both conserved end residues are part of each CDR3. The D gene is left open where the match is weak. Some rows have no size entry. The others give once, few or many, or a class for an expanded clone.

cdr3_aa cdr3_nt d_call v_call clone_size j_call
CASSYSGTSGTDFYEQYF TGTGCCAGCAGTTACTCCGGGACTAGCGGTACCGACTTCTACGAGCAGTACTTC TRBD2 TRBV6-2/TRBV6-3 - TRBJ2-7
CASSLGQGPNYGYTF TGTGCCAGCAGCTTAGGACAGGGGCCTAACTATGGCTACACCTTC TRBD1 TRBV7-6 - TRBJ1-2
CASSRDYNNQPQHF TGTGCCAGCAGCAGGGACTATAACAATCAGCCCCAGCATTTT - TRBV7-8 few TRBJ1-5
CASSGGGWNTEAFF TGTGCCAGCAGTGGTGGGGGCTGGAACACTGAAGCTTTCTTT - TRBV2 once TRBJ1-1
CASSLTLADNEQFF TGTGCCAGCAGCTTGACACTAGCGGACAATGAGCAGTTCTTC TRBD2 TRBV5-5 - TRBJ2-1
CASSAISGGEQYF TGTGCCAGCAGTGCCATCTCAGGGGGCGAGCAGTACTTC TRBD1 TRBV6-4 - TRBJ2-7
CAISWTSGRKGEQYF TGTGCCATCAGCTGGACTAGCGGGAGGAAAGGCGAGCAGTACTTC TRBD2 TRBV10-3 - TRBJ2-7
CASSFWTSSYEQYF TGTGCCAGCAGTTTCTGGACTAGCTCCTACGAGCAGTACTTC TRBD2 TRBV27 few TRBJ2-7
CASSAGESRAGYTF TGTGCCAGCAGTGCAGGGGAAAGTCGGGCTGGCTACACCTTC - TRBV2 - TRBJ1-2
CASSDASGKGDTQYF TGTGCCAGCAGTGACGCTAGCGGGAAGGGGGATACGCAGTATTTT TRBD2 TRBV2 - TRBJ2-3
CASSTRWTGRPYNEQFF TGTGCCAGTAGTACCAGGTGGACAGGGAGGCCCTACAATGAGCAGTTCTTC TRBD1 TRBV19 - TRBJ2-1
CASSLVGGNYEQYF TGCGCCAGCAGCTTGGTCGGCGGGAACTACGAGCAGTACTTC - TRBV5-1 - TRBJ2-7
CASSLITENTEAFF TGTGCCAGCAGCTTAATTACAGAGAACACTGAAGCTTTCTTT - TRBV7-9 - TRBJ1-1
CASSELALEVDTQYF TGTGCCAGCAGTGAGCTAGCGCTCGAAGTTGATACGCAGTATTTT - TRBV25-1 - TRBJ2-3